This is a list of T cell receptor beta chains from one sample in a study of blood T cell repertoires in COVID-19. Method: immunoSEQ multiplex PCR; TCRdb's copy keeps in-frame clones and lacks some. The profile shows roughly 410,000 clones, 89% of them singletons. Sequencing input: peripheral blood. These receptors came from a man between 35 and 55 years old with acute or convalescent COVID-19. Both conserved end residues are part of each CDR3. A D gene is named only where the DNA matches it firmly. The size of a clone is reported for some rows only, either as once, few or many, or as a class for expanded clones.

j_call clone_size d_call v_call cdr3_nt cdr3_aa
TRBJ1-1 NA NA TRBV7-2 TGTGCCAGCAGCTTAGTGTGGGGAGGTGAAGCTTTCTTT CASSLVWGGEAFF
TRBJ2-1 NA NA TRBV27 TGTGCCAGCAGTCAGAACCGGGATCGCTACAATGAGCAGTTCTTC CASSQNRDRYNEQFF
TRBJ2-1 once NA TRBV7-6 TGTGCCAGCAGCCCCCGACCTGAGGGATACAATGAGCAGTTCTTC CASSPRPEGYNEQFF
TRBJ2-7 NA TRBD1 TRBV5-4 TGTGCCAGCAGCCCAAGACAGGGGGCGATTTCCTACGAGCAGTACTTC CASSPRQGAISYEQYF
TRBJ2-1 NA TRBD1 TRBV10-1 TGCGCCAGCAGTGAGTCTGGGGGACAGGTCAACAATGAGCAGTTCTTC CASSESGGQVNNEQFF
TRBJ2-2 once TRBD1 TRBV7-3 TGTGCCAGCAGCTTAATAGCGGCACGGACAGGGGGCACCGGGGAGCTGTTTTTT CASSLIAARTGGTGELFF
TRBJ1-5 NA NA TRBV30 TGTGCCTGGAGTGAGACAGACTTTAATCAGCCCCAGCATTTT CAWSETDFNQPQHF
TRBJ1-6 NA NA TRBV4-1 TGCGCCAGCAGCCAACTTACGGAGGGTTCTTATAATTCACCCCTCCACTTT CASSQLTEGSYNSPLHF
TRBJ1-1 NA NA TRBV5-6 TGTGCCAGCAGCGCAGGCATGAACACTGAAGCTTTCTTT CASSAGMNTEAFF
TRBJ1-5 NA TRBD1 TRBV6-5 TGTGCCAGCAGTCCCCGGGACAGGGCCCAGCCCCAGCATTTT CASSPRDRAQPQHF
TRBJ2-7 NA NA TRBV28 TGTGCCAGCGGGGCAGAATCCGCCTACGAGCAGTACTTC CASGAESAYEQYF
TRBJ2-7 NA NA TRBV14 TGTGCCAGCAGCCAAGGGCCCGGGGGCTCCTACGAGCAGTACTTC CASSQGPGGSYEQYF
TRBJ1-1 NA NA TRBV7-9 TGTGCCAGCAGCTCCAAGAACACTGAAGCTTTCTTT CASSSKNTEAFF
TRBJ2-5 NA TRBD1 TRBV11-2 TGTGCCAGCAGCCAGAGCCAAAAACAGGGGAGAAAGACCCAGTACTTC CASSQSQKQGRKTQYF
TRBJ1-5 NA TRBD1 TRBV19 TGTGCCAGTAGTATCCCCTGGACAGGGCAGCTCCTGAATAGCAATCAGCCCCAGCATTTT CASSIPWTGQLLNSNQPQHF
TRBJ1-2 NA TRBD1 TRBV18 TGTGCCAGCTCACCAGAGGACAGGGTCAACTATGGCTACACCTTC CASSPEDRVNYGYTF
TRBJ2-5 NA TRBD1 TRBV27 TGTGCCAGCAGTAGGACAGGCCTTGGGGTAGAGACCCAGTACTTC CASSRTGLGVETQYF
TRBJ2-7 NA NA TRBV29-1 TGCAGCGTCGGCAGGGGGGATGGTCGCTACGAGCAGTACTTC CSVGRGDGRYEQYF
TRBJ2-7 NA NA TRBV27 TGTGCCAGCAGTTTAGCCAGGGCCGGCTACGAGCAGTACTTC CASSLARAGYEQYF
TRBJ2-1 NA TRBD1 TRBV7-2 TGTGCCAGCAGCTCCGCAGGGGGCGCGGGGCAGGATGAGCAGTTCTTC CASSSAGGAGQDEQFF
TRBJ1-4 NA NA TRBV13 TGTGCCAGCAGCTTACTTGGGGCTTTAGGAGCTAATGAAAAACTGTTTTTT CASSLLGALGANEKLFF
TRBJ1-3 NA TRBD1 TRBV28 TGTGCCAGCAGCTTGACAGGGTATGGAAACACCATATATTTT CASSLTGYGNTIYF
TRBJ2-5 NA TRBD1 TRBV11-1 TGTGCCAGCAATCTGTATGGGACAGGGACCGAAGAGACCCAGTACTTC CASNLYGTGTEETQYF
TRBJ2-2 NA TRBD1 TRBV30 TGTGCCTGGAGTGTGACAGGGGCAACCGGGGAGCTGTTTTTT CAWSVTGATGELFF
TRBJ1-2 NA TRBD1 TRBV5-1 TGCGCCAGCAGCTTTACAGGGGGCGGCGACCACCTTAACTATGGCTACACCTTC CASSFTGGGDHLNYGYTF
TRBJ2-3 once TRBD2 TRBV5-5 TGTGCCAGCAGCTTGTTCAGCGGGGGGAACACAGATACGCAGTATTTT CASSLFSGGNTDTQYF
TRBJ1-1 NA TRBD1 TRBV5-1 TGCGCCAGCAGCTCAGATTCGGGACAGGGGAGAACTGAAGCTTTCTTT CASSSDSGQGRTEAFF
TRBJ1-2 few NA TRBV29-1 TGCAGCGTTGAAAAGGACAGCTATGGCTACACCTTC CSVEKDSYGYTF
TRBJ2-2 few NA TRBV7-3 TGTGCCAGCAGCCACGTAGGGGGAACCGGGGAGCTGTTTTTT CASSHVGGTGELFF
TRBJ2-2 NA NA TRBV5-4 TGTGCCAGCAGCCGGGATTCGAACACCGGGGAGCTGTTTTTT CASSRDSNTGELFF
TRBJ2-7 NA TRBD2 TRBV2 TGTGCCAGCAGTGAACTAGCGGGAGTTGGAGAGCAGTACTTC CASSELAGVGEQYF
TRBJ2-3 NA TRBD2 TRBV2 TGTGCCAGCAGACGGCAGGGAGGGAGTACAGATACGCAGTATTTT CASRRQGGSTDTQYF
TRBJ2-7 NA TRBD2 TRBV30 TGTGCCTGGAGTGTACTTGGCGGGAGAGCTTACGAGCAGTACTTC CAWSVLGGRAYEQYF
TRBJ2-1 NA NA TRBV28 TGTGCCAGCCGAATTCGACGGGAGCTTTACAATGAGCAGTTCTTC CASRIRRELYNEQFF
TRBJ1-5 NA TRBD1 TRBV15 TGTGCCTCCGGACAGGAATATAATCAGCCCCAGCATTTT CASGQEYNQPQHF
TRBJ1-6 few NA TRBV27 TGTGCCAGCAGTGCGGTTAGGTTCGGTTCACCCCTCCACTTT CASSAVRFGSPLHF
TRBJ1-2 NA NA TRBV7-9 TGTGCCAGCAGCTTAGCAGGGGTTGGCTACACCTTC CASSLAGVGYTF
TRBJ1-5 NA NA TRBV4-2 TGTGCCAGCAGCCAAGATCTAGGCAATCAGCCCCAGCATTTT CASSQDLGNQPQHF
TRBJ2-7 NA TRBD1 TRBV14 TGTGCCAGCAGCCAATGGGGACAGGGGGTCTACGAGCAGTACTTC CASSQWGQGVYEQYF
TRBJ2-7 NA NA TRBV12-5 TGTGCTAGTGGTTTTGGCGGTTACGAGCAGTACTTC CASGFGGYEQYF
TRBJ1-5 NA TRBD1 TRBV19 TGTGCCAGTAGTATAGTGACAGGGAGCGGACAGCCCCAGCATTTT CASSIVTGSGQPQHF
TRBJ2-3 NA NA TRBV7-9 TGTGCCAGCAGCTTAGCACTCTACTCTAGCACAGATACGCAGTATTTT CASSLALYSSTDTQYF
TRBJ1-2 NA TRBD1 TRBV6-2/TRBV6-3 TGTGCCAGCAGTTACCGACCGGGGACAGGGAAGGAGTATGGCTACACCTTC CASSYRPGTGKEYGYTF
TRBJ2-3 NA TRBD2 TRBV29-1 TGCAGCGTTGAAATAGCGGGGGGCCTGGGTCTAAACACAGATACGCAGTATTTT CSVEIAGGLGLNTDTQYF
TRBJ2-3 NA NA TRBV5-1 TGCGCCAGCAGCTTGTGGGGCCGATACACAGATACGCAGTATTTT CASSLWGRYTDTQYF
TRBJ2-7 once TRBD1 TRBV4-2 TGTGCCAGCAGCCAAGAACGACAGGGGACCTACGAGCAGTACTTC CASSQERQGTYEQYF
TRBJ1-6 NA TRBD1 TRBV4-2 TGTGCCAGCAGCCAACCTCCGGGACAGGGGGCCCATGACGGTAATTCACCCCTCCACTTT CASSQPPGQGAHDGNSPLHF
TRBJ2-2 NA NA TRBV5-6 TGTGCCAGCAGCCCTGTCGGGTTGAACACCGGGGAGCTGTTTTTT CASSPVGLNTGELFF
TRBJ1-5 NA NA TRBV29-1 TGCAGCGCGACAGTGCTTCAAGGTAGCAATCAGCCCCAGCATTTT CSATVLQGSNQPQHF
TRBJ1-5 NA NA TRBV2 TGTGCCAGCAGCCGCCGCGGAGGGAGTCAGCCCCAGCATTTT CASSRRGGSQPQHF
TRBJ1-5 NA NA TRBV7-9 TGTGCCCGGACGAGGACAGTGTTATGGAGCAATCAGCCCCAGCATTTT CARTRTVLWSNQPQHF
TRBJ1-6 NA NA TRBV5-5 TGTGCCAGCAGCTGGGGCGACGGGGGGGCTGATAATTCACCCCTCCACTTT CASSWGDGGADNSPLHF